This T cell receptor beta chain is from a study of cytomegalovirus exposure and HLA in healthy donors. Whole-study results and caveats: The study labeled 170 or so TCR beta chains cytomegalovirus-associated.

As concerns this clone: What it binds is unknown.

Per the germline V gene, CDR1 is MNHNS and CDR2 is SASEGT. Trimming took off 3 bases at V and 4 bases at J, with 19 bases between the two ends. CDR3 length: 17 amino acids. The PCR ran on 60 Vbeta and 13 Jbeta primers. The data were produced by immunoSEQ multiplex PCR, yet TCRdb's version contains in-frame clones alone and is incomplete. This table has about 100,000 clones, 75% appearing once. The source of this sequence is a man aged 45-65 years in good health and CMV-seronegative. This sequence joins TRBV6-1 and TRBJ2-1; D may be TRBD1 (5 bases). The sequenced sample was PBMCs. CDR3 DNA: TGTGCCAGCAGTGAGGAGTTAGGGCAGGGTACTTACAATGAGCAGTTCTTC. Translating it yields CASSEELGQGTYNEQFF.